Listed below are T cell receptor beta chains from one sample, sequenced in a study of control samples from healthy donors and cancer patients. Sequenced by immunoSEQ multiplex PCR; TCRdb stores in-frame clones only, minus some. The sample contains about 51,000 clones, about nine tenths of which appear only once. Material for sequencing was PBMCs. The source is a man aged 50 to 60 with head and neck cancer. Each CDR3 is given with its conserved first and last residue. The order of the fields is V gene, D gene, J gene, clone size, CDR3 DNA, CDR3 protein. A D gene is named only where the DNA matches it firmly. The size entry is marked missing in some rows and otherwise reads once, few, many or a size class.

TRBV30,NA,TRBJ1-2,NA,TGTGCCTGGAGTAAAGGCAGATATTTGTATGGCTACACCTTC,CAWSKGRYLYGYTF
TRBV27,TRBD1,TRBJ2-7,NA,TGTGCCAGCAGTTCCCGAATGACAGGGTCCAACGAGCAGTACTTC,CASSSRMTGSNEQYF
TRBV29-1,NA,TRBJ2-2,NA,TGCAGCGTCCCGGGGGGGACAGGGTATTCCGGGGAGCTGTTTTTT,CSVPGGTGYSGELFF
TRBV5-4,TRBD1,TRBJ2-7,NA,TGTGCCAGCAGCTTGGGGGGACAGGGACCTATCTCCTACGAGCAGTACTTC,CASSLGGQGPISYEQYF
TRBV4-2,NA,TRBJ1-2,NA,TGTGCCAGCAGCCAAAAAAGGGGGGAGTATGGCTACACCTTC,CASSQKRGEYGYTF
TRBV18,NA,TRBJ2-1,NA,TGTGCCAGCTCACTAGGTCCCTACAATGAGCAGTTCTTC,CASSLGPYNEQFF
TRBV6-2/TRBV6-3,NA,TRBJ2-5,NA,TGTGCCAGCAGTTACAGCGGGTTCCAAGAGACCCAGTACTTC,CASSYSGFQETQYF
TRBV7-8,TRBD2,TRBJ2-3,NA,TGTGCCAGCAGCTTGACCCTAGCGGGAGTGACAGATACGCAGTATTTT,CASSLTLAGVTDTQYF
TRBV5-4,TRBD2,TRBJ2-7,once,TGTGCCAGCAGTTCAATCCGGGAGGGGTACGAGCAGTACTTC,CASSSIREGYEQYF
TRBV11-3,TRBD2,TRBJ2-5,NA,TGTGCCAGCAGCCTAGGTTGGACTAGCGATGGAGAGACCCAGTACTTC,CASSLGWTSDGETQYF
TRBV19,TRBD1,TRBJ2-2,NA,TGTGCCAGTAGAGGATCCGGGACAGGAAAGACCGGGGAGCTGTTTTTT,CASRGSGTGKTGELFF
TRBV28,TRBD1,TRBJ2-4,NA,TGTGCCAGCAGAAGACAGGGGCTCCCAACAGGGAACATTCAGTACTTC,CASRRQGLPTGNIQYF
TRBV28,TRBD1,TRBJ2-1,NA,TGTGCCAGCAGTTTCTCCTGGGACAGCGCTTACAATGAGCAGTTCTTC,CASSFSWDSAYNEQFF
TRBV6-5,NA,TRBJ2-3,NA,TGTGCCAGCAGTTACTCGTGGAGCCCAGATACGCAGTATTTT,CASSYSWSPDTQYF
TRBV7-9,TRBD1,TRBJ1-1,many,TGTGCCAGCAGCGGGCGGACAGGGGCAGGCACTGAAGCTTTCTTT,CASSGRTGAGTEAFF
TRBV12-3/TRBV12-4,NA,TRBJ1-2,NA,TGTGCCAGCAGTTTAGCGTCAATAGGTGGCTACACCTTC,CASSLASIGGYTF
TRBV27,NA,TRBJ2-5,few,TGTGCCAGCAGTTTTAGGGGGAGGGCCGAGGAGACCCAGTACTTC,CASSFRGRAEETQYF
TRBV7-9,NA,TRBJ2-1,once,TGTGCCAGCAGCTTAGCAGGGACAAAGGGTGAGCAGTTCTTC,CASSLAGTKGEQFF
TRBV28,TRBD1,TRBJ1-3,NA,TGTGCCAGCAGGGACAGGGGTTCTGGAAACACCATATATTTT,CASRDRGSGNTIYF
TRBV5-4,NA,TRBJ2-1,NA,TGTGCCAGCAGCTTGGTTAGCAGGGATAATGAGCAGTTCTTC,CASSLVSRDNEQFF
TRBV20-1,NA,TRBJ1-1,NA,TGCAGTGCTAGTAGGTCGGGGAACACTGAAGCTTTCTTT,CSASRSGNTEAFF
TRBV9,TRBD1,TRBJ2-7,NA,TGTGCCAGCAGCGTATTACCGGGACAGGGGATCCACGAGCAGTACTTC,CASSVLPGQGIHEQYF
TRBV15,NA,TRBJ2-2,NA,TGTGCCACCAGCAGAGAGAAGAGGGACACCGGGGAGCTGTTTTTT,CATSREKRDTGELFF
TRBV19,NA,TRBJ1-2,few,TGTGCCAGTAGGGTTGACAGTTATCGCTACACCTTC,CASRVDSYRYTF
TRBV4-1,TRBD1,TRBJ2-2,NA,TGCGCCAGCAGAGACAGGGGAGGCACCGGGGAGCTGTTTTTT,CASRDRGGTGELFF
TRBV6-2/TRBV6-3,NA,TRBJ1-2,NA,TGTGCCAGCAGTTACGGGTACTCTGTCGGCTACACCTTC,CASSYGYSVGYTF
TRBV5-4,NA,TRBJ2-7,NA,TGTGCCAGCAGCTCCCCGACATCTACCTACGAGCAGTACTTC,CASSSPTSTYEQYF
TRBV6-5,TRBD1,TRBJ1-2,NA,TGTGCCAGCAGTTACGACCCGGGACAGATCTATGGCTACACCTTC,CASSYDPGQIYGYTF
TRBV3-1/TRBV3-2,TRBD1,TRBJ1-5,NA,TGTGCCAGCAGCCAGTACGGGGACAGTAATCAGCCCCAGCATTTT,CASSQYGDSNQPQHF
TRBV24-1,NA,TRBJ2-1,NA,TGTGCCACCAGTGATCCTGGGACCGGCTCATCCGGTGAGCAGTTCTTC,CATSDPGTGSSGEQFF
TRBV12-3/TRBV12-4,NA,TRBJ2-1,NA,TGTGCCAGCGGGTACAATGAGCAGTTCTTC,CASGYNEQFF
TRBV19,NA,TRBJ2-2,once,TGTGCCAGTAGTATTAGTTCTAGCGCCCCGGGGGAGCTGTTTTTT,CASSISSSAPGELFF
TRBV21-1,NA,TRBJ1-2,NA,TGTGCCAGCAGCAATCCCGGACAGGGATGCTACACCTTC,CASSNPGQGCYTF
TRBV11-2,TRBD1,TRBJ1-6,few,TGTGCCAGCAACAGCTTACGACAGGGAAATTCACCCCTCCACTTT,CASNSLRQGNSPLHF
TRBV28,TRBD1,TRBJ2-1,NA,TGTGCCAGCAGTTTACCGGACAGGGGTGAGTTCTTC,CASSLPDRGEFF
TRBV19,NA,TRBJ1-4,NA,TGTGCCAGTAGTATAACGGCAGGGAACAATGAAAAACTGTTTTTT,CASSITAGNNEKLFF
TRBV10-1,NA,TRBJ2-1,once,TGCGCCAGCAGCAAAAGCTTCTCCTACAATGAGCAGTTCTTC,CASSKSFSYNEQFF
TRBV9,TRBD1,TRBJ2-7,NA,TGTGCCAGCAGCGTAGTGGACAGGGCGGGCGAGCAGTACTTC,CASSVVDRAGEQYF
TRBV28,TRBD2,TRBJ2-2,once,TGTGCCAGCAGCCAACTAGCGGCGAACACCGGGGAGCTGTTTTTT,CASSQLAANTGELFF
TRBV29-1,NA,TRBJ2-5,NA,TGCAGCGTTGATGGTGGGCGGACTAAGGCACCCCTCCAAGAGACCCAGTACTTC,CSVDGGRTKAPLQETQYF
TRBV5-1,TRBD1,TRBJ1-2,NA,TGCGCCAGCAGCTTGGGAAAGGGACAGGGACCCTATGGCTACACCTTC,CASSLGKGQGPYGYTF
TRBV6-6,NA,TRBJ2-7,once,TGTGCCAGCAGTTACCGGGCGGGCCGCTCCTACGAGCAGTACTTC,CASSYRAGRSYEQYF
TRBV7-3,TRBD2,TRBJ2-5,NA,TGTGCCAGCAGTCCCGGACTAGGCGGGAGAGGAGAGACCCAGTACTTC,CASSPGLGGRGETQYF
TRBV24-1,TRBD1,TRBJ2-2,NA,TGTGCCACCAGTGATACCCCGACAGGGTCATCCGGGGAGCTGTTTTTT,CATSDTPTGSSGELFF
TRBV19,NA,TRBJ1-4,NA,TGTGCCAGTAGTCCTCCGCAGGTTTGGGGAGAAAAACTGTTTTTT,CASSPPQVWGEKLFF